These T cell receptor beta chains were read from a single sample in a study of cytomegalovirus exposure and HLA in healthy donors. Produced via immunoSEQ multiplex PCR; TCRdb's table is partial and in-frame only. The sample has about 180,000 clones, roughly 83% seen once. Specimen: PBMCs. The receptors were sampled from a man aged 25 to 40 in good health and CMV-seronegative. CDR3s include the opening cysteine and the closing phenylalanine or tryptophan. The D gene is left open where the match is weak. Clone size is given for some rows only: seen once, a few or many times, or a class if the clone is expanded.

size: .
D: .
J: TRBJ2-1
V: TRBV5-6
CDR3: CASSGTLYNEQFF
DNA: TGTGCCAGCAGCGGGACTTTATACAATGAGCAGTTCTTC

size: .
D: TRBD2
J: TRBJ2-1
V: TRBV15
CDR3: CATSRVSGVYNEQFF
DNA: TGTGCCACCAGCAGAGTTAGCGGGGTCTACAATGAGCAGTTCTTC

size: .
D: TRBD1
J: TRBJ2-6
V: TRBV4-1
CDR3: CASSQGGQGSGANVLTF
DNA: TGCGCCAGCAGCCAAGGGGGACAGGGCTCTGGGGCCAACGTCCTGACTTTC

size: .
D: TRBD2
J: TRBJ2-7
V: TRBV11-2
CDR3: CASSLGLATYEQYF
DNA: TGTGCCAGCAGCTTAGGACTAGCGACCTACGAGCAGTACTTC

size: once
D: .
J: TRBJ1-3
V: TRBV5-4
CDR3: CASSYPTDTGNTIYF
DNA: TGTGCCAGCAGCTACCCGACAGACACTGGAAACACCATATATTTT

size: .
D: TRBD2
J: TRBJ2-2
V: TRBV9
CDR3: CASSVWAGVNTGELFF
DNA: TGTGCCAGCAGCGTATGGGCGGGAGTGAACACCGGGGAGCTGTTTTTT

size: once
D: TRBD1
J: TRBJ1-2
V: TRBV10-1
CDR3: CASSPGQLNYGYTF
DNA: TGCGCCAGCAGCCCGGGACAGCTAAACTATGGCTACACCTTC

size: .
D: TRBD1
J: TRBJ2-1
V: TRBV19
CDR3: CASSIMDRGYNEQFF
DNA: TGTGCCAGTAGTATAATGGACAGGGGTTACAATGAGCAGTTCTTC

size: .
D: TRBD1
J: TRBJ2-7
V: TRBV5-6
CDR3: CASSLGQGAREQYF
DNA: TGTGCCAGCAGCTTGGGACAGGGGGCGCGCGAGCAGTACTTC

size: .
D: .
J: TRBJ2-1
V: TRBV28
CDR3: CASSLGAIATYNEQFF
DNA: TGTGCCAGCAGTTTAGGAGCAATTGCTACCTACAATGAGCAGTTCTTC

size: .
D: .
J: TRBJ2-7
V: TRBV5-8
CDR3: CASSLAPGGYEQYF
DNA: TGTGCCAGCAGCTTGGCGCCCGGGGGCTACGAGCAGTACTTC

size: .
D: TRBD2
J: TRBJ2-7
V: TRBV30
CDR3: CAWTWGLAGGPGYEQYF
DNA: TGTGCCTGGACCTGGGGACTAGCGGGAGGGCCAGGCTACGAGCAGTACTTC

size: .
D: .
J: TRBJ1-1
V: TRBV6-6
CDR3: CASSDNRVRDTEAFF
DNA: TGTGCCAGCAGTGATAACAGGGTTCGGGACACTGAAGCTTTCTTT

size: .
D: .
J: TRBJ2-1
V: TRBV5-4
CDR3: CASSLGTLRSYDEQFF
DNA: TGTGCCAGCAGCTTGGGGACTTTACGATCCTACGATGAGCAGTTCTTC

size: .
D: TRBD1
J: TRBJ2-5
V: TRBV18
CDR3: CASSSYGTEQETQYF
DNA: TGTGCCAGCTCATCCTACGGGACAGAACAAGAGACCCAGTACTTC

size: .
D: TRBD1
J: TRBJ2-5
V: TRBV28
CDR3: CASSMTGGQETQYF
DNA: TGTGCCAGCAGCATGACAGGGGGGCAAGAGACCCAGTACTTC

size: .
D: TRBD1
J: TRBJ2-7
V: TRBV5-1
CDR3: CASSLTGGPYEQYF
DNA: TGCGCCAGCAGCTTGACAGGGGGCCCCTACGAGCAGTACTTC

size: .
D: .
J: TRBJ1-1
V: TRBV20-1
CDR3: CMGRGNTEAFF
DNA: TGCATGGGGCGTGGGAACACTGAAGCTTTCTTT

size: once
D: .
J: TRBJ2-1
V: TRBV5-5
CDR3: CASSLKGRGEQFF
DNA: TGTGCCAGCAGCTTGAAAGGTCGGGGTGAGCAGTTCTTC

size: .
D: TRBD2
J: TRBJ2-1
V: TRBV19
CDR3: CASSIESGRTVSEQFF
DNA: TGTGCCAGTAGTATAGAGAGCGGGAGGACCGTCAGTGAGCAGTTCTTC

size: .
D: TRBD1
J: TRBJ1-3
V: TRBV6-5
CDR3: CASSSPQGMRNTIYF
DNA: TGTGCCAGCAGTAGCCCACAGGGGATGCGGAACACCATATATTTT

size: few
D: .
J: TRBJ2-6
V: TRBV7-9
CDR3: CASSERSGANVLTF
DNA: TGTGCCAGCAGCGAGCGCTCTGGGGCCAACGTCCTGACTTTC

size: .
D: .
J: TRBJ2-3
V: TRBV6-4
CDR3: CASTPPLTSTDTQYF
DNA: TGTGCCAGCACCCCGCCGTTAACTAGCACAGATACGCAGTATTTT

size: .
D: TRBD1
J: TRBJ1-6
V: TRBV28
CDR3: CASRETGAGVNSPLHF
DNA: TGTGCCAGCAGGGAGACAGGGGCAGGTGTTAATTCACCCCTCCACTTT

size: .
D: TRBD1
J: TRBJ1-3
V: TRBV9
CDR3: CASSVTTETGGSGNTIYF
DNA: TGTGCCAGCAGCGTAACGACGGAGACAGGGGGCTCTGGAAACACCATATATTTT

size: once
D: .
J: TRBJ2-7
V: TRBV6-5
CDR3: CASSPDREIYEQYF
DNA: TGTGCCAGCAGCCCCGATCGGGAGATCTACGAGCAGTACTTC

size: .
D: .
J: TRBJ1-5
V: TRBV6-1
CDR3: CASSVSRGNQPQHF
DNA: TGTGCCAGCAGTGTTTCCCGCGGGAATCAGCCCCAGCATTTT

size: .
D: .
J: TRBJ2-5
V: TRBV5-4
CDR3: CASSYGTRETQYF
DNA: TGTGCCAGCAGCTACGGGACTCGGGAGACCCAGTACTTC

size: .
D: TRBD2
J: TRBJ2-2
V: TRBV5-4
CDR3: CASSSSGGPARELFF
DNA: TGTGCCAGCAGCTCGAGCGGGGGGCCTGCGCGGGAGCTGTTTTTT

size: .
D: TRBD1
J: TRBJ1-2
V: TRBV19
CDR3: CASSQGQGCTF
DNA: TGTGCCAGTAGTCAAGGACAGGGGTGCACCTTC

size: .
D: TRBD2
J: TRBJ2-3
V: TRBV5-1
CDR3: CASIPNSGGTDTQYF
DNA: TGCGCCAGCATACCAAATTCGGGGGGGACAGATACGCAGTATTTT

size: .
D: .
J: TRBJ1-1
V: TRBV6-5
CDR3: CASMGQGFEAFF
DNA: TGTGCCAGCATGGGGCAGGGCTTTGAAGCTTTCTTT

size: few
D: .
J: TRBJ1-5
V: TRBV7-2
CDR3: CASSSDLTAGNQPQHF
DNA: TGTGCCAGCAGCTCAGACTTGACAGCTGGAAATCAGCCCCAGCATTTT

size: .
D: .
J: TRBJ2-1
V: TRBV5-4
CDR3: CASSLVRSRGEQFF
DNA: TGTGCCAGCAGCCTGGTGAGGTCTAGAGGTGAGCAGTTCTTC

size: once
D: TRBD1
J: TRBJ1-3
V: TRBV7-6
CDR3: CASSLAQGAGNTIYF
DNA: TGCGCCAGCAGCTTAGCCCAGGGGGCTGGAAACACCATATATTTT

size: once
D: TRBD1
J: TRBJ2-2
V: TRBV7-6
CDR3: CASRYQRDRALILNTGELFF
DNA: TGTGCCAGCAGATACCAACGGGACAGGGCCCTAATTCTGAACACCGGGGAGCTGTTTTTT

size: few
D: .
J: TRBJ2-2
V: TRBV30
CDR3: CAWSRVKFGELFF
DNA: TGTGCCTGGAGTAGAGTGAAGTTCGGGGAGCTGTTTTTT

size: few
D: TRBD2
J: TRBJ2-7
V: TRBV6-1
CDR3: CASSVGLAGYYEQYF
DNA: TGTGCCAGCAGTGTTGGACTAGCGGGTTACTACGAGCAGTACTTC

size: .
D: .
J: TRBJ1-2
V: TRBV19
CDR3: CASKRTVYGYTF
DNA: TGTGCCAGTAAGCGGACGGTCTATGGCTACACCTTC

size: .
D: .
J: TRBJ2-7
V: TRBV30
CDR3: CAWSLTSRREYF
DNA: TGCGCCTGGAGTCTAACATCTCGACGGGAGTACTTC

size: .
D: TRBD1
J: TRBJ1-1
V: TRBV29-1
CDR3: CSVDPGTGVGTEAFF
DNA: TGCAGCGTTGACCCAGGTACAGGGGTTGGCACTGAAGCTTTCTTT

size: .
D: .
J: TRBJ1-2
V: TRBV4-1
CDR3: CASSQDHSPGLYGYTF
DNA: TGCGCCAGCAGCCAAGATCATTCCCCAGGGCTCTATGGCTACACCTTC

size: .
D: .
J: TRBJ1-1
V: TRBV27
CDR3: CATRTDWNTEAFF
DNA: TGTGCCACCCGGACAGACTGGAACACTGAAGCTTTCTTT

size: .
D: .
J: TRBJ2-6
V: TRBV7-9
CDR3: CASTQLARLAGANVLTF
DNA: TGTGCCAGCACCCAACTGGCAAGACTAGCTGGGGCCAACGTCCTGACTTTC

size: .
D: .
J: TRBJ2-5
V: TRBV7-2
CDR3: CASSLPGEQYF
DNA: TGTGCCAGCAGCCTCCCAGGGGAGCAGTACTTC

size: .
D: TRBD1
J: TRBJ2-1
V: TRBV19
CDR3: CASSIGDRINEQFF
DNA: TGTGCCAGTAGTATAGGGGACAGGATCAATGAGCAGTTCTTC

size: .
D: TRBD1
J: TRBJ1-1
V: TRBV12-5
CDR3: CASGLTGDNLGEAFF
DNA: TGTGCTAGTGGTTTGACAGGGGATAATCTAGGTGAAGCTTTCTTT

size: .
D: TRBD1
J: TRBJ2-5
V: TRBV9
CDR3: CASSVGPGTGLETQYF
DNA: TGTGCCAGCAGCGTAGGCCCCGGGACAGGGTTAGAGACCCAGTACTTC